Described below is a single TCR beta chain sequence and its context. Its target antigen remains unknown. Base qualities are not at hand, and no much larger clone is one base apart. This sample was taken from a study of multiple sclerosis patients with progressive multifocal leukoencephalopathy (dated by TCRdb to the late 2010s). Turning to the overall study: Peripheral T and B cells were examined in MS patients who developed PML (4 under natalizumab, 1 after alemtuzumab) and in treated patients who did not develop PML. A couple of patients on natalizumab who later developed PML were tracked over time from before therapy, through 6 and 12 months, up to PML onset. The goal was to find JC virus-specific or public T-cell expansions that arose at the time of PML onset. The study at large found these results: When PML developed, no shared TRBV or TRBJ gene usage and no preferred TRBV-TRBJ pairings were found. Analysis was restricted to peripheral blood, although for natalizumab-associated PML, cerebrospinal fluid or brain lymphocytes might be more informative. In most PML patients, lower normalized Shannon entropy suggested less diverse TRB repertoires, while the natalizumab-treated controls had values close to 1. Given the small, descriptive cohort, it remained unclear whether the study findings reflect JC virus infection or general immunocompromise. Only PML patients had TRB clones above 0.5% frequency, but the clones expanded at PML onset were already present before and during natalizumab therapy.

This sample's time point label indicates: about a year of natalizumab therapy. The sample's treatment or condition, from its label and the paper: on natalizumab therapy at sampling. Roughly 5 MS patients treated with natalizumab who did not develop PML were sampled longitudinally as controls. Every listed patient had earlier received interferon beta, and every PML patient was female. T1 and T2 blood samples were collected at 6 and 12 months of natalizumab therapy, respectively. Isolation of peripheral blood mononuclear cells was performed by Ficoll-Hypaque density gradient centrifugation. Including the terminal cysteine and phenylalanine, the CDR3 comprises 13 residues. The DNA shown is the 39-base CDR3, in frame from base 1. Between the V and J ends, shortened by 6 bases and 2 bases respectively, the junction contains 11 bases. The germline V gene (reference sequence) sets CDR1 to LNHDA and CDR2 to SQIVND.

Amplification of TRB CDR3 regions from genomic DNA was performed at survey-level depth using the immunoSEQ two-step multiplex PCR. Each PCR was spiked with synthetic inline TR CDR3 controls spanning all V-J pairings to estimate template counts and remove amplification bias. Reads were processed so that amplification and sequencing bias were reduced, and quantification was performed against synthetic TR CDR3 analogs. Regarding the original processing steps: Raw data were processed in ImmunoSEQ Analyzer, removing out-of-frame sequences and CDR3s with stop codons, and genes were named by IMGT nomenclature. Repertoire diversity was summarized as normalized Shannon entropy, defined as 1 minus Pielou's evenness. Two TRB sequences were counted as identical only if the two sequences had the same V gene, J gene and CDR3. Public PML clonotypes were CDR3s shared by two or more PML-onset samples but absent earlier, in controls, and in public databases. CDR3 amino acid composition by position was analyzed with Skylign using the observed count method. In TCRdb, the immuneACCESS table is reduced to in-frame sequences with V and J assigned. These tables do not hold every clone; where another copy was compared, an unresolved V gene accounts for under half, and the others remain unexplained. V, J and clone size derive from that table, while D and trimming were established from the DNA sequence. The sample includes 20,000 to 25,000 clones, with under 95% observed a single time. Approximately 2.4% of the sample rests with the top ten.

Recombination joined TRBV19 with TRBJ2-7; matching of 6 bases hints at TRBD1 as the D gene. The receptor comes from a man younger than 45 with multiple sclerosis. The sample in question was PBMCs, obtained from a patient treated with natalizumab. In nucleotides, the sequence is TGTGCCAGTAGCGGGACATTCGCCTACGAGCAGTACTTC. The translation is CASSGTFAYEQYF.